This T cell receptor (beta chain) was sequenced during a study of cytomegalovirus exposure and HLA in healthy donors. On this clone: The target antigen is unknown.

PCR involved 60 Vbeta and 13 Jbeta primers. Only in-frame clones appear in the TCRdb table, and some are missing; sequencing was by immunoSEQ multiplex PCR. The listing records around 210,000 clones. Whole-study findings and limits: A later analysis by the authors found several of the most significant clusters apparently linked to common viral pathogens. A later analysis revealed that TCR association rates differed between HLA loci, peaking at DRB1 and bottoming out at HLA-C.

The sequencing sample was made of PBMCs. The TCR sequence derives from a girl aged 2 to 9 in good health and CMV-seropositive.

The DNA for the CDR3 is TGCGCCAGCAGCCCGGGATGGTCCCAGCGGGGTAGCACAGATACGCAGTATTTT. Residues: CASSPGWSQRGSTDTQYF. V and J are TRBV5-1 and TRBJ2-3, with 7 bases fitting TRBD2. Germline loops: CDR1 SGHRS, CDR2 YFSETQ. Trimming removed 4 bases from V and 0 bases from J; junction bases left unmatched: 14. The CDR3 covers 18 residues.